This T cell receptor beta chain was recovered during a study of shared clonotypes between healthy human individuals. Turning to the study itself: The study drew on a couple of women and three men aged 18 to 49 as donors.

An even split of each subset's genomic DNA across several immunoSEQ plates was performed. The protocol was immunoSEQ multiplex PCR, while the TCRdb copy is restricted to in-frame clones and leaves out a portion. The sample records a few million clones, about 93% being singletons. This CDR3 is built from 13 residues. Trimming cost V 1 base and J 1 base, with 5 bases left between them. Naivety among CD8 cells was defined by CD45RO negativity and positive CCR7 selection, thereby excluding terminally differentiated effector memory CD45RA+ cells. Concerning this clone: Its specificity is unknown.

Study-level findings and limits: What naive subsets generally showed was a larger estimated richness than memory subsets showed.

This sequence was found in a man younger than 30 in good health. Some clones in this sample may be carry-over from other donors' samples. The chain links TRBV5-3 to TRBJ2-5; the D is unclear. TRBV5-3 is noted as an ORF with a role that remains uncertain. The sequenced material came from naive CD8+ T cells from PBMCs. CDR3 sequence reads: CARSLRAQETQYF. The CDR3 DNA reads TGTGCCAGAAGCTTGAGGGCCCAAGAGACCCAGTACTTC.